Shown below are 6 T cell receptor beta chains from a single sample sequenced in a study of blood T cell repertoires in COVID-19. Repertoires were generated with immunoSEQ multiplex PCR, while TCRdb's copy carries only in-frame clones and drops some. The sample consists of hundreds of thousands of clones, around 89% of them appearing once. The sequenced sample consisted of peripheral blood. The receptors here all came from a woman in her 30s with COVID-19, enrolled during active disease.

The chain is built from TRBV10-3 and TRBJ2-3, with 11 nucleotides matching TRBD2. This CDR3 contains 14 residues. The J segment lost 3 bases and the V segment lost 10 bases, leaving 6 bases of the junction unmatched. Per germline, CDR1 ENHRY and CDR2 SYGVKD. The CDR3 loop reads CATNGLAGTDTQYF. CDR3 nucleotides: TGTGCCACCAACGGACTAGCGGGTACAGATACGCAGTATTTT.

The rearrangement links TRBV5-6 to TRBJ2-7; the D gene is possibly TRBD1 (6 bases). Germline-derived CDR1 and CDR2 are SGHDT and YYEEEE. This CDR3 has 12 amino acids. The germline V and J ends were trimmed by 5 bases and 12 bases, with 18 bases remaining between them. The CDR3 nucleotides read TGTGCCAGCAGGGGGGAGTGCAGGGGCCGGTACTTC. The encoded protein is CASRGECRGRYF.

Written as DNA, the CDR3 is TGTGCCAGCTTCAGGACGGAGGCTTACTACGAGCAGTACTTC. Translating it yields CASFRTEAYYEQYF. V and J are TRBV5-5 and TRBJ2-7, with D perhaps matching TRBD2 (5 bases). Per germline, CDR1 SGHKS and CDR2 YYEKEE (reference sequence). The germline V and J ends were trimmed by 7 bases and 3 bases, with 17 bases remaining between them. This CDR3 contains 14 residues. The complete variable domain, with remaining parts taken from reference TRBV5-5 and TRBJ2-7, reads DAGVTQSPTHLIKTRGQQVTLRCSPISGHKSVSWYQQVLGQGPQFIFQYYEKEERGRGNFPDRFSARQFPNYSSELNVNALLLGDSALYLCASFRTEAYYEQYFGPGTRLTVT.

The chain recombines TRBV9 with TRBJ2-1, with 9 bases that match TRBD2. Germline V CDR1 and CDR2: SGDLS, YYNGEE. V lost 4 bases and J lost 7; bases outside the gene matches: 9. The CDR3 extends over 15 amino acids. The CDR3 region has the DNA TGTGCCAGCAGCCTCTGGCGGGAGGGCCTAAATGAGCAGTTCTTC. It codes for CASSLWREGLNEQFF.

This rearrangement joins TRBV19 to TRBJ2-3, with 9 bases that match TRBD1. The CDR3 has 15 amino acids. CDR1 LNHDA and CDR2 SQIVND come from the germline V gene (reference sequence). The V segment lost 3 bases and the J segment 5 bases; nucleotides outside the gene matches: 6. CDR3: CASSITTGGIDTQYF. The DNA for the CDR3 is TGTGCCAGTAGTATTACGACAGGGGGAATAGATACGCAGTATTTT.

The chain uses TRBV7-9 and TRBJ2-3; TRBD2 aligns across 7 bases. V shed 5 bases, J shed 9 bases, and the junction held 5 bases outside the gene matches. Germline V gene data show CDR1 as SEHNR and CDR2 as FQNEAQ (reference sequence). The CDR3 covers 12 residues. The CDR3 sequence is CASSTRTRTQYF. As DNA, the CDR3 is TGTGCCAGCAGCACTAGGACTAGGACGCAGTATTTT.